Listed here are 26 T cell receptor beta chains from one sample, sequenced in a study of Ad26.COV2.S vaccination and SARS-CoV-2 variants. Noted treatment: over 15 received Ad26.COV2.S at low or high dose, single or two shots; 5 received placebo; per-sample allocation not given. Sampling was performed 63 days after the first vaccine or placebo injection. Clones were read by immunoSEQ multiplex PCR, and TCRdb kept only the in-frame ones, dropping some. The table shows about 400,000 clones, with roughly 90% occurring only once. This specimen was peripheral blood, taken in a trial of Ad26.COV2.S vaccine versus placebo. The receptors originated from a person between 18 and 65 years old who received the Ad26.COV2.S COVID-19 vaccine or a placebo.

The chain recombines TRBV7-3 with TRBJ1-4; the D is unclear. The V end lost 5 bases, the J end lost 0 bases, and 19 bases lay between the germline ends. CDR1 is SGHTA, CDR2 FQGTGA, per germline. The CDR3 contains 18 residues. The CDR3 DNA follows: TGTGCCAGCAGCCCCAATCCCCGGAACGCAACAACTAATGAAAAACTGTTTTTT. As protein: CASSPNPRNATTNEKLFF.

The chain recombines TRBV24-1 with TRBJ2-1; TRBD2 matches at 10 bases. The length of the CDR3 is 16 residues. V trimming: 4 bases; J trimming: 3 bases; junction bases outside the gene matches: 5. Germline assignment: CDR1 KGHDR and CDR2 SFDVKD. The CDR3 DNA reads TGTGCCACCAGTGACACAGCGGGGGGGCACTACAATGAGCAGTTCTTC. It encodes CATSDTAGGHYNEQFF.

The V call is TRBV14, the J call TRBJ1-1; no reliable D call. This CDR3 spans 13 amino acids. Germline V gene data show CDR1 as SGHDN and CDR2 as FVKESK. Trimming shortened V by 6 bases and J by 1 base, and 9 bases separated the two germline ends. CDR3 sequence: CASRPLANTEAFF. CDR3 nucleotide sequence: TGTGCCAGCAGACCTTTGGCGAACACTGAAGCTTTCTTT.

This chain joins TRBV27 and TRBJ2-7; D is uncertain. Trimming stripped 4 bases from V and 2 bases from J, with 15 bases between. This CDR3 has 15 amino acids. In germline, CDR1 is MNHEY, CDR2 SMNVEV (reference sequence). DNA of the CDR3: TGTGCCAGCAGTTCTTTGGGGTCCCAGGCCTACGAGCAGTACTTC. This gives the protein CASSSLGSQAYEQYF.

The V gene is TRBV6-2 or TRBV6-3, the J gene TRBJ2-7, with TRBD2 identical over 11 bases. J gave up 0 bases and V 5 bases, and 3 bases lay outside the gene matches. The length of the CDR3 is 15 residues. From germline, CDR1 is MNHEY and CDR2 SVGEGT. The CDR3 DNA follows: TGTGCCAGCAGTAAGCTAGCGGGGGGCTCCTACGAGCAGTACTTC. The encoded protein is CASSKLAGGSYEQYF.

This sequence joins TRBV13 and TRBJ1-3; 10 nucleotides align to TRBD1. Germline V gene sequence: CDR1 PRHDT, CDR2 FYEKMQ (reference sequence). This CDR3 region has 17 residues. V dropped 7 bases and J dropped 7; count of bases not matched to a gene: 16. The CDR3 region has the DNA TGTGCCAGCAAGGGTCGGGGACAGGGGCCTACACGGAACACCATATATTTT. This encodes CASKGRGQGPTRNTIYF.

This rearrangement joins TRBV28 to TRBJ1-2, with TRBD1 as a possible D gene (6 bases). The length of the CDR3 is 12 residues. CDR1 and CDR2 from the germline V gene are MDHEN and SYDVKM. V lost 8 bases and J 1 base, leaving 8 bases between the germline ends. Here the CDR3 reads CASEGDNYGYTF. CDR3 coding DNA: TGTGCCAGCGAGGGGGATAACTATGGCTACACCTTC.

The V gene is TRBV18, the J gene TRBJ2-7; D ambiguous. Germline lookup yields CDR1 KGHSH and CDR2 LQKENI. The CDR3 runs to 17 residues. V was trimmed by 1 base and J by 0 bases, leaving 16 bases between them. CDR3 sequence (DNA): TGTGCCAGCTCACCACGGACGATCGGCGACCACTCCTACGAGCAGTACTTC. It encodes CASSPRTIGDHSYEQYF.

This sequence joins TRBV27 and TRBJ2-3, with TRBD2 matching over 7 bases. V lost 5 bases and J lost 11; bases outside the gene matches: 4. Germline lookup yields CDR1 MNHEY and CDR2 SMNVEV (reference sequence). This CDR3 is 11 amino acids long. CDR3 amino acids: CASSPGLGQYF. CDR3 DNA: TGTGCCAGCAGTCCCGGACTAGGGCAGTATTTT.

The chain couples TRBV6-1 to TRBJ1-2; unclear D gene. The CDR3 is 15 residues long. Trimming pared 3 bases from V and 4 bases from J, leaving 15 bases between. CDR1 and CDR2 from the germline V gene are MNHNS and SASEGT. CDR3 in DNA: TGTGCCAGCAGTGAGGACGGTTCCAGGATCTATGGCTACACCTTC. Translated, it gives CASSEDGSRIYGYTF.

This clone was detected only once. This chain joins TRBV7-2 and TRBJ2-7; 8 nucleotides line up with TRBD1. The CDR3 sequence is 14 residues long. Germline values: CDR1 SGHTA, CDR2 FQGNSA. The trim removed 1 base at V and 2 bases at J, leaving 1 base unmatched. CDR3 residues: CASSLVDRAYEQYF. CDR3 in DNA: TGTGCCAGCAGCTTAGTGGACAGGGCCTACGAGCAGTACTTC. The full variable domain, in which reference TRBV7-2 and TRBJ2-7 provide the parts outside the CDR3, is GAGVSQSPSNKVTEKGKDVELRCDPISGHTALYWYRQSLGQGLEFLIYFQGNSAPDKSGLPSDRFSAERTGGSVSTLTIQRTQQEDSAVYLCASSLVDRAYEQYFGPGTRLTVT.

V gene TRBV4-1 combines with J gene TRBJ1-1; D is possibly TRBD1 (6 bases). The CDR3 is made up of 14 amino acids. CDR1 is MGHRA, CDR2 YSYEKL, per germline. V was shortened by 4 bases and J by 3 bases, with 12 bases between the two germline ends. CDR3: CASSPQQGYTEAFF. CDR3 DNA sequence: TGCGCCAGCAGCCCTCAACAGGGTTACACTGAAGCTTTCTTT.

The chain joins TRBV4-3 to TRBJ2-5; maybe TRBD1 (6 bases). The CDR3 consists of 16 residues. Between the trimmed V and J ends, which lost 0 bases and 0 bases, there was a span of 11 bases. Per the germline V gene, CDR1 is LGHNA and CDR2 is YSLEER. CDR3 amino acids: CASSQEGAGHQETQYF. For the CDR3, the DNA is TGCGCCAGCAGCCAAGAGGGGGCAGGGCACCAAGAGACCCAGTACTTC.

This chain connects TRBV29-1 to TRBJ2-3, with TRBD2 identical over 10 bases. Germline V gene sequence: CDR1 SQVTM, CDR2 ANQGSEA. V lost 3 bases, J lost 3 bases, and 15 bases stayed unmatched. This CDR3 has 18 amino acids. The CDR3 DNA follows: TGCAGCGTTGAGTTCTCTAGCGGGGGTCCCTCCAAAACAGATACGCAGTATTTT. Translating it yields CSVEFSSGGPSKTDTQYF.

V gene TRBV4-2 combines with J gene TRBJ1-3; D unclear. This CDR3 has 15 amino acids. V lost 0 bases to trimming and J lost 1 base, with 7 bases between them. Germline CDR1 and CDR2: LGHNA and YNFKEQ. The CDR3: CASSQDGQSGNTIYF. The CDR3 DNA follows: TGTGCCAGCAGCCAAGATGGGCAGTCTGGAAACACCATATATTTT.

This clone is a singleton in its sample. This sequence joins TRBV7-3 and TRBJ1-1; TRBD1 matches at 8 bases. The CDR3 loop spans 13 amino acids. Germline CDR1 is SGHTA and CDR2 is FQGTGA. V trimming: 5 bases; J trimming: 2 bases; junction bases outside the gene matches: 1. The CDR3: CASSDRGNTEAFF. Here the CDR3 DNA reads TGTGCCAGCAGCGACAGGGGAAACACTGAAGCTTTCTTT.

The chain has TRBV15 and TRBJ1-1, with 10 positions matching TRBD1. Trimming removed 3 bases from V and 9 bases from J; junction bases left unmatched: 4. CDR3 length: 13 residues. The germline V gene has CDR1 LNHNV and CDR2 YYDKDF (reference sequence). The CDR3 coding sequence is TGTGCCACCAGCAGGGACAGGGGGAGAAAAGCTTTCTTT. This encodes CATSRDRGRKAFF.

V gene TRBV10-3 combines with J gene TRBJ2-3, with D tentatively TRBD1 (5 bases). CDR1 and CDR2 (germline): ENHRY, SYGVKD. The V and J ends lost 6 bases and 2 bases respectively, with 12 bases between them. The CDR3 spans 14 residues. CDR3 loop: CAISGQGDTDTQYF. CDR3 DNA: TGTGCCATCAGCGGGCAGGGCGACACAGATACGCAGTATTTT.

The chain links TRBV11-2 to TRBJ2-7; D ambiguous. V was cut by 7 bases and J by 6 bases, with 25 bases left in between. Germline assignment: CDR1 SGHAT and CDR2 FQNNGV. The CDR3 runs 16 residues. The CDR3 DNA follows: TGTGCCAGCACGACACTTGGATCTTCCCCCCTCGCCGAGCAGTACTTC. Its protein product is CASTTLGSSPLAEQYF.

The V gene is TRBV9, the J gene TRBJ2-1; possibly TRBD1 or TRBD2 for D (5 bases each). Looked up from germline, CDR1 is SGDLS and CDR2 is YYNGEE. V was shortened by 0 bases and J by 8 bases, with 15 bases between the two germline ends. The CDR3 consists of 15 residues. CDR3 protein: CASSVVGAGSDEQFF. DNA of the CDR3: TGTGCCAGCAGCGTAGTTGGGGCGGGCTCCGATGAGCAGTTCTTC.

The rearrangement joins TRBV6-2 or TRBV6-3 to TRBJ2-2; D not resolved. Deletions cut 4 bases from V and 3 bases from J, with 6 bases between. CDR1 is MNHEY, CDR2 SVGEGT, per germline. The CDR3 loop spans 13 amino acids. The CDR3 sequence: CASSSGYTGELFF. CDR3 bases: TGTGCCAGCAGTTCTGGATACACCGGGGAGCTGTTTTTT.

The chain uses TRBV6-1 and TRBJ1-5; no clear D gene. This CDR3 region has 15 residues. The germline V and J ends were trimmed by 1 base and 0 bases, with 7 bases remaining between them. Germline V gives CDR1 MNHNS, CDR2 SASEGT. Written as DNA, the CDR3 is TGTGCCAGCAGTGAAGGACCGAATAGCAATCAGCCCCAGCATTTT. Amino acids: CASSEGPNSNQPQHF.

The chain has TRBV19 and TRBJ1-1, with TRBD1 identical over 9 bases. In germline, CDR1 is LNHDA, CDR2 SQIVND (reference sequence). Germline trimming cut 5 bases from V and 1 base from J; bases unmatched to any gene: 2. This CDR3 is 14 amino acids long. CDR3 amino acids: CASSWGQGNTEAFF. CDR3 nucleotide sequence: TGTGCCAGTAGTTGGGGACAGGGGAACACTGAAGCTTTCTTT.

The DNA of the CDR3 is TGCGCCAGCAGCCCCCGGGGGGGGACTAGCGGGACCTACGAGCAGTACTTC. This gives the protein CASSPRGGTSGTYEQYF. This chain uses TRBV5-1 with TRBJ2-7; 13 nucleotides align to TRBD2. The V segment lost 4 bases and the J segment 2 bases; nucleotides outside the gene matches: 9. This CDR3 has 17 residues. From germline, CDR1 is SGHRS and CDR2 YFSETQ.

This chain links TRBV5-1 with TRBJ2-3; D remains ambiguous. CDR3 length equals 11 residues. The germline V gene has CDR1 SGHRS and CDR2 YFSETQ. V lost 2 bases and J 4 bases, leaving 2 bases between the germline ends. In DNA form, the CDR3 reads TGCGCCAGCAGCTTCGCAGATACGCAGTATTTT. It specifies CASSFADTQYF.

A word on this clone: Distinct nucleotide sequences in the sample also encode this CDR3. The chain combines TRBV19 with TRBJ1-1; D is ambiguous. V dropped 4 bases and J dropped 0 bases, with 6 bases sitting between them. Germline V gene data show CDR1 as LNHDA and CDR2 as SQIVND (reference sequence). This CDR3 has 13 amino acids. CDR3 region: CASSTGMNTEAFF. CDR3 DNA sequence: TGTGCCAGTAGTACAGGTATGAACACTGAAGCTTTCTTT.